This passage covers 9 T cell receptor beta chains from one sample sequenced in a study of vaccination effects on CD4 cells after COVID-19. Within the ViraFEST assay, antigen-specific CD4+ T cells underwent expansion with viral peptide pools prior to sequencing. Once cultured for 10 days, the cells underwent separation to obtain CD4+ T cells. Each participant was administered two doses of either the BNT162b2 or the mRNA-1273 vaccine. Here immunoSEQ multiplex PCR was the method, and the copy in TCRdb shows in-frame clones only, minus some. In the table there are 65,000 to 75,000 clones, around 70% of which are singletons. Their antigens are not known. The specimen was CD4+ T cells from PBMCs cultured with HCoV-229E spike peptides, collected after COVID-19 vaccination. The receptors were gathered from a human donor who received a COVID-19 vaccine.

In nucleotides, the CDR3 is TGTGCCACCAGTGACAACTCAGGGATTTTTGGCTACACCTTC. Its translation: CATSDNSGIFGYTF. V gene TRBV24-1 combines with J gene TRBJ1-2; the D gene is possibly TRBD1 (5 bases). Germline V gene sequence: CDR1 KGHDR, CDR2 SFDVKD. The CDR3 is made up of 14 amino acids. Trimming took off 4 bases at V and 7 bases at J, with 15 bases between the two ends.

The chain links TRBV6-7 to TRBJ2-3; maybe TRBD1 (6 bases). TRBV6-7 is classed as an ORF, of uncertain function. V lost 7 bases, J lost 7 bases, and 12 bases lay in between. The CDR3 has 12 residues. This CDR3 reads CASTYRDNTQYF. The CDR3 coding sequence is TGTGCCAGCACCTACAGGGATAATACGCAGTATTTT.

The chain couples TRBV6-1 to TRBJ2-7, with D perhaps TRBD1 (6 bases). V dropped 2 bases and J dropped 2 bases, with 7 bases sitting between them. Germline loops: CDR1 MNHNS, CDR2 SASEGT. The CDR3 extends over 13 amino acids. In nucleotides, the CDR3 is TGTGCCAGCAGTGAAAACAGGGCCTACGAGCAGTACGTC. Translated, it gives CASSENRAYEQYV.

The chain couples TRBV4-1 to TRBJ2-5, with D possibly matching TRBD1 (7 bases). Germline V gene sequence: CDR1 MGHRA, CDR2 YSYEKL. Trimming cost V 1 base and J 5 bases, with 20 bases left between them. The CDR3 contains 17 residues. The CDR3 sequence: CASSQAKGGGGSETQYF. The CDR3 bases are TGCGCCAGCAGCCAAGCTAAAGGAGGAGGGGGCTCGGAGACCCAGTACTTC.

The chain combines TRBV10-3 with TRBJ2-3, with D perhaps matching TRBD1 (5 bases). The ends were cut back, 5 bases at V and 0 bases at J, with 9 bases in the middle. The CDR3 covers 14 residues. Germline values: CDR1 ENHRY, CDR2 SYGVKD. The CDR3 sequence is CAISSTESTDTQYF. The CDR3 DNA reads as TGTGCCATCAGTTCGACAGAGAGCACAGATACGCAGTATTTT.

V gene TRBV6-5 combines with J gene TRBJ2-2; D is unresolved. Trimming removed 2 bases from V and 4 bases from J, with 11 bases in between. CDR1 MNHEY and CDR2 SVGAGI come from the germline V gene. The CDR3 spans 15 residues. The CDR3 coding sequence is TGTGCCAGCAGTTACGTCTTTGCGGCCACCGGGGAGCTGTTTTTT. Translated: CASSYVFAATGELFF.

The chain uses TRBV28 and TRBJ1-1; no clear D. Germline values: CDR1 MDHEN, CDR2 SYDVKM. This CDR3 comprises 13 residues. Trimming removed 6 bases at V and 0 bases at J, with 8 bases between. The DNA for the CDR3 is TGTGCCAGCAGACGTACACTGAACACTGAAGCTTTCTTT. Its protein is CASRRTLNTEAFF.

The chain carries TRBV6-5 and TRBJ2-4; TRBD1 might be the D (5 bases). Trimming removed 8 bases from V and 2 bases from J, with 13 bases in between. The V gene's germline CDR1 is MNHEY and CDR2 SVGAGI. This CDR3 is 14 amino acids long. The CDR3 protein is CASGAGFTKNIQYF. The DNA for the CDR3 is TGTGCCAGCGGAGCAGGGTTCACCAAAAACATTCAGTACTTC.

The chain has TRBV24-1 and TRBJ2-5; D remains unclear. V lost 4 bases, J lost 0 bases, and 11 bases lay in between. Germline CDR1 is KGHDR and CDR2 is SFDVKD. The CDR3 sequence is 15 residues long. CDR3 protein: CATSERRSNQETQYF. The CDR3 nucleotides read TGTGCCACCAGTGAACGACGGAGTAACCAAGAGACCCAGTACTTC.